This TCR beta chain was profiled in a study of cytomegalovirus exposure and HLA in healthy donors. Study-wide results and caveats: Cytomegalovirus-associated TCR beta chains were listed, numbering roughly 150.

When sampled, the donors appeared nominally healthy, though they likely had unrecorded immune exposures. 13 Jbeta primers and 60 Vbeta primers were used for the PCR. Using immunoSEQ multiplex PCR, the repertoire was profiled, and TCRdb retains in-frame clones only, with some absent. Seen here are 150,000 or so clones, about 84% observed once, and the top ten hold approximately 2.5%. A note on this clone: Its antigen remains unknown.

Material: PBMCs. The sequence derives from a man aged 50 or older in good health and CMV-seronegative.

The CDR3 nucleotides read TGTGCCAGCAGTTACGGAGGGGGCGCGGCCTCCGGCTACACCTTC. This sequence encodes CASSYGGGAASGYTF. This sequence joins TRBV6-6 and TRBJ1-2; 7 bases map to TRBD1. The CDR3 is 15 amino acids. Germline lookup yields CDR1 MNHNY and CDR2 SVGAGI (reference sequence). Germline trimming cut 2 bases from V and 8 bases from J; bases unmatched to any gene: 11.